This T cell receptor beta chain was profiled in a study of cytomegalovirus exposure and HLA in healthy donors. V dropped 0 bases and J dropped 5 bases, with 14 bases sitting between them. The CDR3 runs to 16 residues. PCR used 60 Vbeta primers and 13 Jbeta primers. The data were produced by immunoSEQ multiplex PCR, yet TCRdb's version contains in-frame clones alone and is incomplete. The sample has about 77,000 clones; roughly 80% are singletons. The clonotype was recovered from a woman in her thirties or forties in good health and CMV-seronegative. J is TRBJ1-4 and V is TRBV5-3; TRBD1 is a possible D gene (5 bases). TRBV5-3 falls under the ORF class, with uncertain function. The sample comprised PBMCs. The CDR3 coding sequence is TGTGCCAGAAGCTTGGCCGGGGAGGGGAGAAATGAAAAACTGTTTTTT. It codes for CARSLAGEGRNEKLFF.